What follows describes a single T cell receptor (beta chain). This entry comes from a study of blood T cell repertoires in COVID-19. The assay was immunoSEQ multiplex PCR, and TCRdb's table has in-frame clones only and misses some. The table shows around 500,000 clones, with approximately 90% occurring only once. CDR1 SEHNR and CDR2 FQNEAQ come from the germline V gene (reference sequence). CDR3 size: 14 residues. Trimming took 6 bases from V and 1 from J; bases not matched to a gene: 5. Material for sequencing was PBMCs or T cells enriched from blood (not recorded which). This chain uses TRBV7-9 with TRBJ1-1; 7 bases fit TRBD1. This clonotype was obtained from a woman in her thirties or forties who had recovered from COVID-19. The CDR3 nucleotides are TGTGCCAGCAGTATCCGGGACAGGAACACTGAAGCTTTCTTT. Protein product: CASSIRDRNTEAFF.